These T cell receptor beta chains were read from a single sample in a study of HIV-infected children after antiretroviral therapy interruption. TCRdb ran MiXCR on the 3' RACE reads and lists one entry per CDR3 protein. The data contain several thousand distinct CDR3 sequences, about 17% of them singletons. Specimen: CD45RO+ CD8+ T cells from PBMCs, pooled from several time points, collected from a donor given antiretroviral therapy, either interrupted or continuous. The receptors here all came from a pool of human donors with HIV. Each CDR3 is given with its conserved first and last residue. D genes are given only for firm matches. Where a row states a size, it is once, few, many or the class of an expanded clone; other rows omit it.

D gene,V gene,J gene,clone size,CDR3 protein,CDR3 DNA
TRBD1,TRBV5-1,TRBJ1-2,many,CASRGDRDGYTF,TGCGCCAGCAGGGGGGACAGGGATGGCTACACCTTC
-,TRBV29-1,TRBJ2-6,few,CSVEGDKGTGANVLTF,TGCAGCGTTGAGGGAGACAAGGGGACTGGGGCCAACGTCCTGACTTTC
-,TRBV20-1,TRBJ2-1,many,CSARDRGLYNEQFF,TGCAGTGCTAGAGATAGGGGCCTCTACAATGAGCAGTTCTTC
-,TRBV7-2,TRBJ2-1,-,CASSLAHEQFF,TGTGCCAGCAGCTTAGCGCATGAGCAGTTCTTC
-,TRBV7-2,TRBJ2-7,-,CASLRGIHEQYF,TGTGCCAGCCTTCGGGGTATCCACGAGCAGTACTTC
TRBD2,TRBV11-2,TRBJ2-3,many,CASSSGLAGAPRTDTQYF,TGTGCCAGCAGCTCCGGACTAGCGGGGGCCCCTAGGACAGATACGCAGTATTTT
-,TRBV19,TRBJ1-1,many,CASSIPRRNTEAFF,TGTGCCAGTAGTATCCCCCGAAGGAACACTGAAGCTTTCTTT
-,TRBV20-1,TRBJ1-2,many,CSAREGYYGYTF,TGCAGTGCTAGAGAGGGGTACTATGGCTACACCTTC
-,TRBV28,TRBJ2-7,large,CASSPLRDFPYEQYF,TGTGCCAGCAGCCCCCTCAGAGATTTCCCCTACGAGCAGTACTTC
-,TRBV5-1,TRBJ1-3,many,CASSNTEAGNTIYF,TGCGCCAGCAGCAACACAGAGGCTGGAAACACCATATATTTT
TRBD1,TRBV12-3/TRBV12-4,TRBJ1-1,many,CASRSRLDRQWEAFF,TGTGCCAGCAGATCCCGTCTGGACAGGCAGTGGGAAGCTTTCTTT
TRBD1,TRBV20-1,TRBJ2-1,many,CSAGDRASNEQFF,TGCAGTGCCGGGGACAGGGCATCCAATGAGCAGTTCTTC
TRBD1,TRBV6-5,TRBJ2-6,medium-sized,CASSGQGTGGANVLTF,TGTGCCAGCAGTGGACAGGGCACTGGTGGGGCCAACGTCCTGACTTTC
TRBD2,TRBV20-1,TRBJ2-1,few,CSVSQVGMRPGEGEQFF,TGCAGTGTCTCACAAGTTGGGATGAGGCCCGGGGAGGGTGAGCAGTTCTTC
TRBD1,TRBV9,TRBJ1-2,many,CASSVTGGRDGYTF,TGTGCCAGCAGCGTGACAGGGGGCAGGGATGGCTACACCTTC
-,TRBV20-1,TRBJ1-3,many,CSAAPLRALNTIYF,TGCAGTGCTGCCCCCCTCAGGGCTTTGAACACCATATATTTT
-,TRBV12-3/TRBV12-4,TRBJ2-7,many,CASSLVGFIYEQYF,TGTGCCAGCAGCTTAGTGGGGTTCATCTACGAGCAGTACTTC
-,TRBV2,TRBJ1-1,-,CASSDRGRGEAFF,TGTGCCAGCAGTGACCGGGGGCGTGGAGAAGCTTTCTTT
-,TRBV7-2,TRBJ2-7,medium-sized,CASSLVATGNPYEQYF,TGTGCCAGCAGCTTAGTGGCTACAGGGAACCCCTACGAGCAGTACTTC
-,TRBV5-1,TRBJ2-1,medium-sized,CASSLEPGPLRERNEQFF,TGCGCCAGCAGCTTGGAACCCGGACCTCTCCGGGAGCGAAATGAGCAGTTCTTC
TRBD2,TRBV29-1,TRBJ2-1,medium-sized,CSVGLAGGSYNEQFF,TGCAGCGTTGGGCTAGCGGGAGGATCCTACAATGAGCAGTTCTTC
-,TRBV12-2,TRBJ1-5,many,CASRFFTGNGNQPQHF,TGTGCAAGTCGCTTTTTCACAGGGAATGGCAATCAGCCCCAGCATTTT
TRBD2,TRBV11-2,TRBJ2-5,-,CASSWGTSGSQETQYF,TGTGCCAGCAGCTGGGGGACTAGCGGGAGCCAAGAGACCCAGTACTTC
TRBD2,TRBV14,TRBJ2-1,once,CASSRTGSGRSYNEQFF,TGTGCCAGCAGCCGCACCGGTAGCGGGAGGTCCTACAATGAGCAGTTCTTC
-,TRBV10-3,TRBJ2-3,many,CAIGGGPAPSTDTQYF,TGTGCCATTGGAGGGGGGCCTGCACCTAGCACAGATACGCAGTATTTT
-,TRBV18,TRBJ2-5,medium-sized,CASSPQENWGETQYF,TGTGCCAGCTCACCACAGGAAAATTGGGGAGAGACCCAGTACTTC
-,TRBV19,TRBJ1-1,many,CASSISRLNTEAFF,TGTGCCAGTAGTATTTCACGACTGAACACTGAAGCTTTCTTT
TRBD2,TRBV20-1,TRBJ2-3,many,CSAAGFRLAGPADTQYF,TGCAGTGCCGCCGGCTTTCGGCTAGCGGGGCCGGCAGATACGCAGTATTTT
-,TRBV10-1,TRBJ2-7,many,CASSESSGVLMDEQYF,TGCGCCAGCAGTGAGTCGAGTGGGGTCTTGATGGACGAGCAGTACTTC
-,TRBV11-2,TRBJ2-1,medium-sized,CASSLLGDYNEQFF,TGTGCCAGCAGCCTACTAGGGGACTACAATGAGCAGTTCTTC
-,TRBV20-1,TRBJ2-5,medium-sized,CSARGWGTTETQYF,TGCAGTGCTCGGGGGTGGGGGACGACAGAGACCCAGTACTTC
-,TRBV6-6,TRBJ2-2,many,CASSYVGGDTGELFF,TGTGCCAGCAGTTACGTGGGGGGAGACACCGGGGAGCTGTTTTTT
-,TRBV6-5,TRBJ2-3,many,CASSYRELVDTQYF,TGTGCCAGCAGTTACCGTGAGTTGGTAGATACGCAGTATTTT
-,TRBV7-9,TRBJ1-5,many,CASSLATGGQPQHF,TGTGCCAGCAGCTTAGCGACAGGAGGTCAGCCCCAGCATTTT
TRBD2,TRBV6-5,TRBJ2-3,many,CASRPGGGTDTQYF,TGTGCCAGCAGGCCGGGAGGAGGCACAGATACGCAGTATTTT
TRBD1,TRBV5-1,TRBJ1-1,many,CASSLAGGFLGTEAFF,TGCGCCAGCAGCTTGGCAGGGGGCTTCCTGGGCACTGAAGCTTTCTTT
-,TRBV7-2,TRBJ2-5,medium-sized,CASSLYRDQETQYF,TGTGCCAGCAGCTTATACAGGGACCAAGAGACCCAGTACTTC
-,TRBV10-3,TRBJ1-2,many,CAIFRSPDGYTF,TGTGCCATCTTCCGCTCTCCGGATGGCTACACCTTC
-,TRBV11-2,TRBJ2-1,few,CASSSDLNREQFF,TGTGCCAGCAGCTCGGACCTCAACCGTGAGCAGTTCTTC
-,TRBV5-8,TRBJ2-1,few,CASSLSQGNEQFF,TGTGCCAGCAGTTTGTCACAGGGTAATGAGCAGTTCTTC
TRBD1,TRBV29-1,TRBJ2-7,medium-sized,CSVGGGQGLYEQYF,TGCAGCGTTGGAGGCGGACAGGGTCTCTACGAGCAGTACTTC
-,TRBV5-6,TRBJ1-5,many,CASSLAHNPTNQPQHF,TGTGCCAGCAGCTTGGCCCACAACCCCACAAATCAGCCCCAGCATTTT